This entry is about one T cell receptor (beta chain). The sample originates from a study of blood T cell repertoires in COVID-19. Study context: Sample material is recorded as cDNA or gDNA derived from T cells, B-cell-depleted T cells, or PBMCs.

The germline V gene has CDR1 MDHEN and CDR2 SYDVKM. V lost 9 bases and J lost 4; bases outside the gene matches: 10. The length of the CDR3 is 14 residues. Authors' data handling: By means of reference gene primer amplification, nucleated cell counts were estimated. Using immunoSEQ multiplex PCR, the repertoire was profiled, and TCRdb retains in-frame clones only, with some absent. V and J calls and clone size follow that table, whereas D and trimming were derived from the DNA. Of around 94,000 clones in the sample, around four fifths were seen once. Material: peripheral blood. The sequence derives from a man aged 45 to 65 with acute or convalescent COVID-19. The genes are TRBV28 and TRBJ2-7; 9 bases are shared with TRBD2. CDR3 protein: CASRRSGSSYEQYF. DNA for the CDR3: TGTGCCAGTCGACGTAGCGGGAGTTCGTACGAGCAGTACTTC. The full variable domain, its missing parts supplied by reference TRBV28 and TRBJ2-7, is DVKVTQSSRYLVKRTGEKVFLECVQDMDHENMFWYRQDPGLGLRLIYFSYDVKMKEKGDIPEGYSVSREKKERFSLILESASTNQTSMYLCASRRSGSSYEQYFGPGTRLTVT.